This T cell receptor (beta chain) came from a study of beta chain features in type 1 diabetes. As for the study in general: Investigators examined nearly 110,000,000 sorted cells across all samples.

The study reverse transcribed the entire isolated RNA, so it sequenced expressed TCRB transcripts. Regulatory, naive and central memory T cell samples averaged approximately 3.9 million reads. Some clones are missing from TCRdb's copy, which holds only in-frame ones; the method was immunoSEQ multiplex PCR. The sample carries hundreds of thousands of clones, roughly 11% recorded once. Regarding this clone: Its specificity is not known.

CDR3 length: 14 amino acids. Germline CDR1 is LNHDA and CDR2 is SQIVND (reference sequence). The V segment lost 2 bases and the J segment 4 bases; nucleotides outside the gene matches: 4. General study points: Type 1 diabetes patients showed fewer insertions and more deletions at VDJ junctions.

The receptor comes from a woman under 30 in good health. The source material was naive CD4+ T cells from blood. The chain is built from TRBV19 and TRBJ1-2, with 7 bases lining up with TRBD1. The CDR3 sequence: CASSIQQGTYGYTF. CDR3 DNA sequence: TGTGCCAGTAGTATACAACAGGGGACCTATGGCTACACCTTC.